Below, 21 T cell receptor beta chains from the same sample are listed, as sequenced in a study of OX40 agonist ivuxolimab in advanced cancers. Clones were sequenced by immunoSEQ multiplex PCR, and TCRdb holds only the in-frame ones, with some missing. The sample comprises fewer than 55,000 clones, 75% to 90% of which are singletons, and 11% to 15% rests with the top ten. This specimen consisted of CD4+ or CD8+ T cells sorted from blood, obtained in a trial of the OX40 agonist ivuxolimab. All receptors derive from an adult with an advanced solid tumor such as melanoma, head and neck, liver or kidney cancer.

The V call is TRBV30, the J call TRBJ2-5; D call uncertain. The V end lost 7 bases, the J end lost 4 bases, and 13 bases lay between the germline ends. Germline values: CDR1 GTSNPN, CDR2 SVGIG (reference sequence). The CDR3 has 12 amino acids. The CDR3 nucleotides read TGTGCCTCCTCAGGCGAGATAGAGACCCAGTACTTC. Residues: CASSGEIETQYF.

V usage is TRBV30 and J usage is TRBJ1-6; D possibly corresponds to TRBD1 (5 bases). V lost 4 bases and J 9 bases, leaving 16 bases between the germline ends. CDR3 length: 14 residues. Germline loops: CDR1 GTSNPN, CDR2 SVGIG (reference sequence). The CDR3 sequence is CAWTSGRGSSPLHF. The CDR3 DNA sequence: TGTGCCTGGACGTCGGGGAGGGGAAGTTCACCCCTCCACTTT. Complete variable domain (other parts from reference TRBV30 and TRBJ1-6): SQTIHQWPATLVQPVGSPLSLECTVEGTSNPNLYWYRQAAGRGLQLLFYSVGIGQISSEVPQNLSASRPQDRQFILSSKKLLLSDSGFYLCAWTSGRGSSPLHFGNGTRLTVT.

The rearrangement joins TRBV9 to TRBJ2-3; D unclear. Looked up from germline, CDR1 is SGDLS and CDR2 is YYNGEE. This CDR3 has 15 amino acids. V lost 4 bases and J 0 bases, leaving 12 bases between the germline ends. The CDR3 spells CASSPRTLSTDTQYF. The CDR3 DNA sequence: TGTGCCAGCAGCCCGCGGACCCTCAGCACAGATACGCAGTATTTT.

In this sample, this clone turned up once. CDR3: CASSSIGGSTKNIQYF. The CDR3, as DNA: TGTGCCAGCAGTTCTATAGGGGGGTCAACCAAAAACATTCAGTACTTC. V gene TRBV27 combines with J gene TRBJ2-4; either TRBD1 or TRBD2 may supply D (6 bases each). Deletions cut 4 bases from V and 2 bases from J, with 15 bases between. The CDR3 loop spans 16 amino acids. In germline, CDR1 is MNHEY, CDR2 SMNVEV (reference sequence).

The chain combines TRBV7-6 with TRBJ2-1; D might be TRBD1 or TRBD2, each matching 5 bases. The CDR3 length is 19 residues. CDR1 and CDR2 (germline): SGHVS, FNYEAQ. Trimming removed 0 bases at V and 0 bases at J, with 18 bases between. Here the CDR3 DNA reads TGTGCCAGCAGCTTAGCGGCAGAAGGGCCAGGGAGCTCCTACAATGAGCAGTTCTTC. Translating it yields CASSLAAEGPGSSYNEQFF.

The chain carries TRBV19 and TRBJ1-2; a possible D gene is TRBD1 (5 bases). CDR1 and CDR2 from the germline V gene are LNHDA and SQIVND (reference sequence). V was shortened by 6 bases and J by 4 bases, with 12 bases between the two germline ends. There are 13 residues in the CDR3. The CDR3 DNA sequence: TGTGCCAGTAGCCCCGGGACCGCCTATGGCTACACCTTC. It encodes CASSPGTAYGYTF.

This sequence joins TRBV7-9 and TRBJ2-5, with 14 bases matching TRBD2. In germline, CDR1 is SEHNR, CDR2 FQNEAQ (reference sequence). The CDR3 runs 16 residues. Unmatched junction bases numbered 8, after V lost 6 bases and J lost 5 bases. The CDR3 nucleotides are TGTGCCAGCAGAAGACTAGCGGGGGGGCTGGAGGAGACCCAGTACTTC. Amino acids: CASRRLAGGLEETQYF.

The chain couples TRBV30 to TRBJ2-1; D perhaps matches TRBD1 (6 bases). The germline V gene encodes CDR1 GTSNPN and CDR2 SVGIG (reference sequence). Trimming stripped 3 bases from V and 10 bases from J, with 13 bases between. This CDR3 is 12 amino acids long. CDR3 nucleotides: TGTGCCTGGAGCCTAACCGGGACAGAGCAGTTCTTC. Its translation is CAWSLTGTEQFF.

The chain joins TRBV2 to TRBJ2-3; 9 bases line up with TRBD1. The V and J ends lost 6 bases and 3 bases, in that order; junction bases with no gene match: 4. The CDR3 loop spans 14 amino acids. Germline CDR1 is SNHLY and CDR2 is FYNNEI. CDR3 DNA sequence: TGTGCCAGCAGCCGGGACAGGGCGACAGATACGCAGTATTTT. It yields the protein CASSRDRATDTQYF.

The chain has TRBV14 and TRBJ1-2; 8 nucleotides agree with TRBD1. Germline V gives CDR1 SGHDN, CDR2 FVKESK. J was trimmed by 8 bases and V by 4 bases; bases with no gene match: 12. The CDR3 extends over 15 amino acids. CDR3 amino acids: CASSPRTGPIYGYTF. CDR3 coding DNA: TGTGCCAGCAGCCCAAGGACAGGGCCCATTTACGGCTACACCTTC.

The rearrangement joins TRBV19 to TRBJ1-6; D is ambiguous. The V gene lost 7 bases and the J gene lost 0 bases, with 13 bases spanning the gap. Per the germline V gene, CDR1 is LNHDA and CDR2 is SQIVND (reference sequence). The CDR3 consists of 16 residues. The CDR3 protein is CASKLGRSSYNSPLHF. In DNA form, the CDR3 reads TGTGCCAGTAAACTGGGCAGGAGCTCCTATAATTCACCCCTCCACTTT.

A few counts support this clone. The V and J genes are TRBV30 and TRBJ1-1; maybe TRBD1 (6 bases). Germline CDR1 is GTSNPN and CDR2 is SVGIG (reference sequence). This CDR3 is built from 11 residues. Trimming shortened V by 7 bases and J by 6 bases, and 12 bases separated the two germline ends. CDR3 sequence reads: CASEGVSEAFF. The DNA of the CDR3 is TGTGCCTCAGAGGGGGTTTCTGAAGCTTTCTTT.

V and J are TRBV27 and TRBJ2-1, with D tentatively TRBD1 or TRBD2 (5 bases each). Germline CDR1 is MNHEY and CDR2 is SMNVEV (reference sequence). This CDR3 is 14 amino acids long. Trimming cost V 8 bases and J 3 bases, with 14 bases left between them. In nucleotides, the CDR3 is TGTGCCAGCGTCCAGGGTCGGGACTACAATGAGCAGTTCTTC. Protein: CASVQGRDYNEQFF.

V and J are TRBV7-9 and TRBJ2-6; 9 bases align to TRBD1. V was pared by 5 bases and J by 2 bases, with 1 base of the junction left unmatched. Germline CDR1 and CDR2: SEHNR and FQNEAQ (reference sequence). This CDR3 has 15 amino acids. The DNA for the CDR3 is TGTGCCAGCAGCCGGACAGGGGCTGGGGCCAACGTCCTGACTTTC. The encoded protein is CASSRTGAGANVLTF.

This chain uses TRBV29-1 with TRBJ2-7, with TRBD1 identical over 8 bases. J was trimmed by 5 bases and V by 4 bases; bases with no gene match: 7. Germline lookup yields CDR1 SQVTM and CDR2 ANQGSEA. The CDR3 has 13 residues. The CDR3 DNA is TGCAGCGTTGTCTGGACAGGGAGACACGAGCAGTACTTC. Its protein product is CSVVWTGRHEQYF.

The chain employs TRBV27 and TRBJ2-1, with D possibly matching TRBD2 (7 bases). The ends were cut back, 6 bases at V and 8 bases at J, with 23 bases in the middle. Germline CDR1 is MNHEY and CDR2 is SMNVEV (reference sequence). The CDR3 consists of 16 residues. The CDR3: CASSPGSGGSVDEQFF. CDR3 sequence (DNA): TGTGCCAGCAGCCCGGGGTCGGGGGGCAGCGTGGATGAGCAGTTCTTC.

This chain uses TRBV15 with TRBJ2-6, with TRBD1 identical over 7 bases. CDR1 and CDR2 from the germline V gene are LNHNV and YYDKDF (reference sequence). Trimming took 1 base from V and 2 from J; bases not matched to a gene: 5. This CDR3 has 17 amino acids. The CDR3: CATSRAPRGPGANVLTF. The CDR3 DNA reads as TGTGCCACCAGCAGAGCCCCGAGGGGGCCTGGGGCCAACGTCCTGACTTTC.

The chain links TRBV7-6 to TRBJ2-7; D assignment may be TRBD1 or TRBD2 (5 bases each). The CDR3 consists of 13 residues. V shed 8 bases and J shed 3 bases, with 14 bases lying between them. CDR1 and CDR2 from the germline V gene are SGHVS and FNYEAQ. CDR3 sequence (DNA): TGTGCCAGCGGGACCGTTCAGGGCTACGAGCAGTACTTC. It is translated as CASGTVQGYEQYF. Using reference TRBV7-6 and TRBJ2-7 for the parts outside the CDR3, the full variable domain is GAGVSQSPRYKVTKRGQDVALRCDPISGHVSLYWYRQALGQGPEFLTYFNYEAQQDKSGLPNDRFSAERPEGSISTLTIQRTEQRDSAMYRCASGTVQGYEQYFGPGTRLTVT.

This chain connects TRBV6-1 to TRBJ2-1; TRBD1 aligns across 8 bases. This CDR3 has 17 amino acids. V shed 0 bases, J shed 4 bases, and the junction held 8 bases outside the gene matches. Germline lookup yields CDR1 MNHNS and CDR2 SASEGT. The CDR3 DNA follows: TGTGCCAGCAGTGAAGCAGGACCGAGACAGGGGTACAATGAGCAGTTCTTC. It translates to CASSEAGPRQGYNEQFF.

The chain couples TRBV19 to TRBJ1-5, with no clear D. The CDR3 is 15 amino acids. The germline V gene has CDR1 LNHDA and CDR2 SQIVND (reference sequence). V gave up 0 bases and J gave up 5 bases, with 11 bases separating them. The CDR3 DNA sequence: TGTGCCAGTAGTATAGATCTTGAACGCGATCAGCCCCAGCATTTT. Protein: CASSIDLERDQPQHF.

The CDR3: CASSSHEGDPYEQYF. The CDR3 DNA reads TGCGCCAGCAGCTCACATGAGGGAGATCCCTACGAGCAGTACTTC. The chain couples TRBV4-1 to TRBJ2-7; a weak D match, TRBD2 (5 bases). Germline CDR1 is MGHRA and CDR2 is YSYEKL. CDR3 length: 15 amino acids. V lost 5 bases and J lost 2, with 16 bases in between.